The rows below give T cell receptor beta chains drawn from one sample of a study of blood T cell repertoires in COVID-19. Sequencing was performed with immunoSEQ multiplex PCR; in TCRdb, only in-frame clones are kept and a portion is missing. This table has about 440,000 clones, roughly nine tenths appearing once. Sequencing was done on a sample of PBMCs or T cells enriched from blood (not recorded which). These receptors all stem from a woman younger than 35 with acute COVID-19. CDR3s include the opening cysteine and the closing phenylalanine or tryptophan. The D gene is left open where the match is weak. A row's size may be missing; if present it is once, few, many or a size class.

TRBV2	-	TRBJ2-7	TRBD2	CASTGGSALGEQYF	TGTGCCAGCACCGGCGGGAGCGCCTTGGGGGAGCAGTACTTC
TRBV10-3	-	TRBJ2-7	TRBD1	CAISDPGQGNPYEQYF	TGTGCCATCAGTGACCCCGGACAGGGAAATCCCTACGAGCAGTACTTC
TRBV11-3	-	TRBJ2-3	TRBD2	CASSSGGPGTDTQYF	TGTGCCAGCAGCTCGGGGGGGCCCGGCACAGATACGCAGTATTTT
TRBV5-1	-	TRBJ1-3	TRBD1	CASSLRAGGFGNTIYF	TGCGCCAGCAGCTTGAGGGCAGGGGGCTTTGGAAACACCATATATTTT
TRBV6-2/TRBV6-3	-	TRBJ2-1	-	CASSYRGPTNEQFF	TGTGCCAGCAGTTACAGGGGCCCTACCAATGAGCAGTTCTTC
TRBV28	-	TRBJ1-5	TRBD1	CASSRGQGNQPQHF	TGTGCCAGCAGTAGGGGACAGGGGAATCAGCCCCAGCATTTT
TRBV7-9	-	TRBJ1-4	-	CASSLGPQGPTEKLFF	TGTGCCAGCAGCTTAGGGCCACAGGGACCCACTGAAAAACTGTTTTTT
TRBV19	-	TRBJ1-1	-	CASSTGTTLGAFF	TGTGCCAGTAGTACCGGGACAACGCTCGGAGCTTTCTTT
TRBV19	-	TRBJ1-1	-	CASSIESTRVTTEAFF	TGTGCCAGTAGTATAGAATCGACCAGGGTAACCACTGAAGCTTTCTTT
TRBV25-1	-	TRBJ1-5	-	CASSGSSRINQPQHF	TGTGCCAGCAGTGGTAGTTCGAGAATCAATCAGCCCCAGCATTTT
TRBV7-9	few	TRBJ2-2	-	CASSLTAGMNTGELFF	TGTGCCAGCAGCTTGACGGCAGGGATGAACACCGGGGAGCTGTTTTTT
TRBV5-6	-	TRBJ2-3	-	CASSLQGPDTQYF	TGTGCCAGCAGCTTGCAGGGGCCAGATACGCAGTATTTT
TRBV2	-	TRBJ2-7	TRBD1	CASSAGTDYEQYF	TGTGCCAGCAGTGCCGGGACAGACTACGAGCAGTACTTC
TRBV10-2	-	TRBJ1-5	TRBD1	CASGGQGSQPQHF	TGCGCCAGCGGTGGACAGGGATCACAGCCCCAGCATTTT
TRBV6-1	-	TRBJ2-7	TRBD1	CASSEPGQGFSHTYEQYF	TGTGCCAGCAGTGAGCCGGGACAGGGCTTTTCTCATACCTACGAGCAGTACTTC